What follows describes a single T cell receptor beta chain. Its cognate antigen is unknown. The CDR3 does not end in the conserved phenylalanine or tryptophan, so this is likely a read error. Scientists recovered RNA and DNA together from about 21-30 mg of unsorted bulk tissue. This sample was included in a study of tumor-infiltrating lymphocytes in primary liver carcinoma. Study outcomes and limitations: Top-250-clone fractions were significantly higher in tumors than in blood (p = 0.039).

Reverse transcription of approximately 500 ng total RNA with a constant-region primer produced TCR beta cDNA. Generation of the TCR beta libraries relied on three nested multiplex PCR rounds using slightly modified ARM-PCR. TRBV1-TRBV30 forward and Cbeta reverse primers drove the first two roughly 10-cycle rounds. TCRdb fed the multiplex PCR reads into MiXCR, producing one record per CDR3 protein. The data hold some 130,000 distinct CDR3 sequences, with around 70% observed a single time. This CDR3 spans 14 amino acids. With 5 bases removed from V and 0 bases from J, the gap between germline ends came to 10 bases. The germline V gene has CDR1 SEHNR and CDR2 FQNEAQ (reference sequence).

Sequencing was carried out using tumor-adjacent normal liver tissue. This TCR was recovered from a woman aged 55-69 years with primary liver carcinoma and hepatitis B virus infection. The chain has TRBV7-9 and TRBJ1-1; a weak D match, TRBD1 (6 bases). CDR3 sequence (DNA): TGTGCCAGCAGCCCCCGGACAGTGAACACTGAAGCTTTCGTT. Translating it yields CASSPRTVNTEAFV.